This record covers a single T cell receptor beta chain. Its antigen remains unknown. Per the germline V gene, CDR1 is SEHNR and CDR2 is FQNEAQ (reference sequence). This CDR3 spans 13 amino acids. The V end lost 3 bases, the J end lost 10 bases, and 15 bases lay between the germline ends. TCRdb's copy holds only in-frame clones and misses some; the assay was immunoSEQ multiplex PCR. The table shows 70,000 or so clones, with approximately 88% occurring only once. This sample is part of a study of siplizumab effects on memory and regulatory T cells. Notes on the study in general: Confirmation that proliferating Tregs from siplizumab cultures had suppressive function was not obtained.

The receptor comes from a human donor in good health. This sequence joins TRBV7-9 and TRBJ1-1; D is unclear. The source material was Tregs sorted from blood. The CDR3 DNA reads as TGTGCCAGCAGCTTCAGCTTCTCCGAAGTAGCTTTCTTT. Amino acid sequence: CASSFSFSEVAFF.